What follows are 27 T cell receptor beta chains derived from one specimen sequenced in a study of OX40 agonist ivuxolimab in advanced cancers. TCRdb's table, derived via immunoSEQ multiplex PCR, lists solely in-frame clones and lacks some. The sample carries tens of thousands of clones, 70% to 90% recorded once. Source: CD4+ or CD8+ T cells sorted from blood, taken in a trial of the OX40 agonist ivuxolimab. The receptors were sampled from an adult with an advanced solid tumor such as melanoma, head and neck, liver or kidney cancer.

J is TRBJ1-4 and V is TRBV30, with TRBD1 matching 8 bases. With 1 base clipped from V and 7 bases from J, the junction kept 2 bases outside the gene matches. CDR3 length: 13 residues. Germline values: CDR1 GTSNPN, CDR2 SVGIG (reference sequence). CDR3 sequence (DNA): TGTGCCTGGAGTGCAGGGGGCGGTGAAAAACTGTTTTTT. Protein product: CAWSAGGGEKLFF.

The CDR3 here is CASRATGGNTEAFF. DNA for the CDR3: TGTGCCAGCAGAGCAACAGGTGGGAACACTGAAGCTTTCTTT. V gene TRBV7-9 combines with J gene TRBJ1-1; perhaps TRBD1 as D (5 bases). CDR1 is SEHNR, CDR2 FQNEAQ, per germline (reference sequence). The ends were cut back, 6 bases at V and 1 base at J, with 12 bases in the middle. The CDR3 covers 14 residues. Full variable domain (outside the CDR3, taken from reference TRBV7-9 and TRBJ1-1): DTGVSQNPRHKITKRGQNVTFRCDPISEHNRLYWYRQTLGQGPEFLTYFQNEAQLEKSRLLSDRFSAERPKGSFSTLEIQRTEQGDSAMYLCASRATGGNTEAFFGQGTRLTVV.

The J gene is TRBJ2-5, the V gene TRBV5-8; unclear D gene. Looked up from germline, CDR1 is SGHTS and CDR2 is YDEGEE. The CDR3 length is 16 residues. V was clipped by 4 bases and J by 4 bases, with 20 bases between them. The CDR3 region has the DNA TGTGCCAGCAGCCGTCAATGGGCCCTAGTCGGAGAGACCCAGTACTTC. It yields the protein CASSRQWALVGETQYF.

The chain uses TRBV2 and TRBJ2-1, with 8 bases matching TRBD1. CDR3 size: 12 residues. J was trimmed by 15 bases and V by 7 bases; bases with no gene match: 11. Per the germline V gene, CDR1 is SNHLY and CDR2 is FYNNEI. As DNA, the CDR3 is TGTGCCAGCACAGTGGACCGGGACAGGCCGTTCTTC. Translating it yields CASTVDRDRPFF.

This chain connects TRBV18 to TRBJ1-2, with D possibly being TRBD1 (5 bases). Trimming pared 2 bases from V and 5 bases from J, leaving 21 bases between. Germline CDR1 reads KGHSH; CDR2 reads LQKENI. The CDR3 runs 17 residues. CDR3 amino acids: CASSPDWDGGKKYGYTF. CDR3 DNA sequence: TGTGCCAGCTCACCAGATTGGGACGGAGGGAAGAAATATGGCTACACCTTC.

The genes are TRBV4-3 and TRBJ1-4; no definite D call. The CDR3 sequence is 16 residues long. Germline values: CDR1 LGHNA, CDR2 YSLEER. Trimming stripped 0 bases from V and 6 bases from J, with 14 bases between. CDR3 sequence (DNA): TGCGCCAGCAGCCAAGATCGAAGGCAGAGAGATGAAAAACTGTTTTTT. As protein: CASSQDRRQRDEKLFF.

The J gene is TRBJ2-5, the V gene TRBV5-1; D remains unclear. From germline, CDR1 is SGHRS and CDR2 YFSETQ. V was clipped by 0 bases and J by 5 bases, with 8 bases between them. The CDR3 totals 13 residues. The CDR3 here is CASSLDLVETQYF. The CDR3 DNA is TGCGCCAGCAGCTTGGACCTAGTGGAGACCCAGTACTTC.

J is TRBJ1-1 and V is TRBV5-4, with D possibly matching TRBD1 (5 bases). Trimming pared 3 bases from V and 0 bases from J, leaving 9 bases between. Germline loops: CDR1 SGHNT, CDR2 YYREEE (reference sequence). The CDR3 runs to 14 residues. CDR3 sequence: CASSSGAMNTEAFF. Written as DNA, the CDR3 is TGTGCCAGCAGCTCCGGGGCCATGAACACTGAAGCTTTCTTT.

The rearrangement joins TRBV2 to TRBJ2-2; D not resolved. CDR3 length equals 14 residues. Germline CDR1 and CDR2: SNHLY and FYNNEI. V lost 6 bases to trimming and J lost 4 bases, with 12 bases between them. CDR3 DNA sequence: TGTGCCAGCAGCCTCACAGACATCACCGGGGAGCTGTTTTTT. The encoded protein is CASSLTDITGELFF.

This rearrangement joins TRBV4-2 to TRBJ2-5; the D is unclear. V was pared by 1 base and J by 0 bases, with 6 bases between. CDR3 length equals 14 residues. Germline V CDR1 and CDR2: LGHNA, YNFKEQ. CDR3 coding DNA: TGTGCCAGCAGCCAAGGCGAGTACCAAGAGACCCAGTACTTC. It specifies CASSQGEYQETQYF.

The genes are TRBV21-1 and TRBJ2-7; the table's D call TRBD2 went unverified against the DNA. TRBV21-1 is a pseudogene locus. The CDR3 is made up of 15 amino acids. CDR3 protein: CASSSPPHSQHEQYF. The CDR3 nucleotides read TGTGCCAGCAGCTCCCCGCCCCATAGTCAACACGAGCAGTACTTC.

This clone turned up a few times. The chain uses TRBV10-3 and TRBJ2-3; the match to TRBD2 covers 7 bases. Germline trimming cut 3 bases from V and 10 bases from J; bases unmatched to any gene: 7. The CDR3 loop spans 13 amino acids. Germline CDR1 and CDR2: ENHRY and SYGVKD. The CDR3 sequence: CAISDRGESAQYF. For the CDR3, the DNA is TGTGCCATCAGTGACCGGGGGGAGTCAGCGCAGTATTTT.

The DNA of the CDR3 is TGCGCCAGCAGCCAACGGGTTGAGGGGAGGGAGACCCAGTACTTC. Translated, it gives CASSQRVEGRETQYF. The V and J genes are TRBV4-1 and TRBJ2-5, with a weak D call TRBD2 (6 bases). Trimming cost V 2 bases and J 5 bases, with 15 bases left between them. The germline V gene encodes CDR1 MGHRA and CDR2 YSYEKL. The CDR3 has 15 amino acids.

The rearrangement joins TRBV2 to TRBJ1-6; weak D call: TRBD1 (6 bases). CDR1 SNHLY and CDR2 FYNNEI come from the germline V gene. V lost 6 bases, J lost 5 bases, and 14 bases lay in between. The CDR3 consists of 15 residues. CDR3 DNA: TGTGCCAGCAGGTACAGGGTTCTGGATAATTCACCCCTCCACTTT. Amino acid sequence: CASRYRVLDNSPLHF.

The J gene is TRBJ1-5, the V gene TRBV6-1; no clear D. Germline V gene sequence: CDR1 MNHNS, CDR2 SASEGT. V lost 5 bases and J 3 bases, leaving 11 bases between the germline ends. This CDR3 region has 14 residues. The CDR3: CASSTENSNQPQHF. DNA for the CDR3: TGTGCCAGCAGTACTGAGAACTCCAATCAGCCCCAGCATTTT.

This chain connects TRBV18 to TRBJ1-2; TRBD1 aligns across 7 bases. Germline V gene lookup returns CDR1 KGHSH and CDR2 LQKENI. V was clipped by 4 bases and J by 4 bases; unmatched bases: 9. This CDR3 contains 15 residues. CDR3 sequence reads: CASSRRDSATYGYTF. DNA of the CDR3: TGTGCCAGCTCACGCCGGGACAGCGCGACCTATGGCTACACCTTC.

This rearrangement joins TRBV5-1 to TRBJ1-3; D might be TRBD1 (5 bases). V was clipped by 0 bases and J by 1 base, with 8 bases between them. This CDR3 has 15 residues. CDR1 SGHRS and CDR2 YFSETQ come from the germline V gene. As DNA, the CDR3 is TGCGCCAGCAGCTTGGGGGACTCTTCTGGAAACACCATATATTTT. This sequence encodes CASSLGDSSGNTIYF.

The V call is TRBV6-1, the J call TRBJ1-5; D is ambiguous. In germline, CDR1 is MNHNS, CDR2 SASEGT. The CDR3 has 16 amino acids. The V end lost 0 bases, the J end lost 1 base, and 10 bases lay between the germline ends. CDR3 nucleotide sequence: TGTGCCAGCAGTGAAGCCATGTCCCGGAGCAATCAGCCCCAGCATTTT. It yields the protein CASSEAMSRSNQPQHF.

The V gene is TRBV5-6, the J gene TRBJ2-7; weak D call: TRBD2 (6 bases). The CDR3 covers 15 residues. Trimming shortened V by 4 bases and J by 0 bases, and 14 bases separated the two germline ends. Germline V gene sequence: CDR1 SGHDT, CDR2 YYEEEE. The DNA for the CDR3 is TGTGCCAGCAGCCGGAGGGCGGTTAGCTCCTACGAGCAGTACTTC. Amino acids: CASSRRAVSSYEQYF. The full variable domain, in which reference TRBV5-6 and TRBJ2-7 provide the parts outside the CDR3, is DAGVTQSPTHLIKTRGQQVTLRCSPKSGHDTVSWYQQALGQGPQFIFQYYEEEERQRGNFPDRFSGHQFPNYSSELNVNALLLGDSALYLCASSRRAVSSYEQYFGPGTRLTVT.

The chain is built from TRBV19 and TRBJ2-6; D gene ambiguous. Germline V gene lookup returns CDR1 LNHDA and CDR2 SQIVND (reference sequence). The CDR3 totals 17 residues. The V end was cut by 6 bases, the J end by 1 base, with 16 bases between. CDR3 loop: CASSGEHQRSGANVLTF. DNA of the CDR3: TGTGCCAGTAGCGGTGAACACCAGCGTTCTGGGGCCAACGTCCTGACTTTC.

By share of the sample, this clone is medium-sized. This sequence joins TRBV4-1 and TRBJ1-1; D unclear. The CDR3 is 14 residues long. The germline V gene has CDR1 MGHRA and CDR2 YSYEKL. V lost 5 bases to trimming and J lost 4 bases, with 14 bases between them. CDR3 sequence (DNA): TGCGCCAGCAGCTCGCCGACAATGGCCACTGAAGCTTTCTTT. Protein product: CASSSPTMATEAFF.

For the CDR3, the DNA is TGTGCCAGCAGTTTGACCAGGGTGGTCGATGAGCAGTTCTTC. Amino acid sequence: CASSLTRVVDEQFF. The chain links TRBV27 to TRBJ2-1; D might be TRBD1 (5 bases). Germline CDR1 reads MNHEY; CDR2 reads SMNVEV (reference sequence). Trimming removed 3 bases from V and 8 bases from J, with 14 bases in between. CDR3 length equals 14 residues.

This clone was detected only once. The rearrangement links TRBV5-4 to TRBJ2-5; D not resolved. V lost 4 bases and J 0 bases, leaving 16 bases between the germline ends. This CDR3 is 16 amino acids long. CDR1 SGHNT and CDR2 YYREEE come from the germline V gene (reference sequence). CDR3 nucleotides: TGTGCCAGCAGCCCCAGGAACGGTCCGTACCAAGAGACCCAGTACTTC. Protein product: CASSPRNGPYQETQYF. Filled out from reference TRBV5-4 and TRBJ2-5, the complete variable domain reads ETGVTQSPTHLIKTRGQQVTLRCSSQSGHNTVSWYQQALGQGPQFIFQYYREEENGRGNFPPRFSGLQFPNYSSELNVNALELDDSALYLCASSPRNGPYQETQYFGPGTRLLVL.

For the CDR3, the DNA is TGTGCCAGTTCCCAGGACATTGGCGACACTGAAGCTTTCTTT. It is translated as CASSQDIGDTEAFF. The chain uses TRBV19 and TRBJ1-1; D may be TRBD1 (5 bases). Germline V CDR1 and CDR2: LNHDA, SQIVND (reference sequence). The CDR3 has 14 amino acids. V lost 8 bases and J lost 3, with 16 bases in between.

This clone was counted a few times. V gene TRBV19 combines with J gene TRBJ1-3, with D unresolved. The length of the CDR3 is 14 residues. Germline CDR1 reads LNHDA; CDR2 reads SQIVND (reference sequence). V lost 8 bases and J lost 0, with 11 bases in between. CDR3 loop: CASRAGSSGNTIYF. The DNA of the CDR3 is TGTGCCAGTCGTGCGGGGAGCTCTGGAAACACCATATATTTT. Based on the CDR3 plus reference TRBV19 and TRBJ1-3, the full variable domain is DGGITQSPKYLFRKEGQNVTLSCEQNLNHDAMYWYRQDPGQGLRLIYYSQIVNDFQKGDIAEGYSVSREKKESFPLTVTSAQKNPTAFYLCASRAGSSGNTIYFGEGSWLTVV.

The CDR3 nucleotides are TGTGCCAGCGCCGACCCGGGGACAGCATACGAGCAGTACTTC. As protein: CASADPGTAYEQYF. The chain combines TRBV2 with TRBJ2-7, with 7 bases aligning to TRBD1. The CDR3 has 14 residues. The germline CDR1 and CDR2 sequences are SNHLY and FYNNEI. V shed 8 bases, J shed 4 bases, and the junction held 11 bases outside the gene matches.

The chain combines TRBV21-1 with TRBJ1-5. TRBV21-1 is annotated as a pseudogene. CDR3 size: 17 residues. CDR3 nucleotides: TGTGCCAGCAGCAAAGTGCCAGGGGAGGTCAGCAATCAGCCCCAGCATTTT. Protein: CASSKVPGEVSNQPQHF.